This T cell receptor beta chain was captured in a study of identical twins. TCRdb processed the 5' RACE reads anew with MiXCR; each CDR3 protein has one entry. Of about 720,000 distinct CDR3 sequences listed, roughly 18% were seen once; the top ten hold around 12%. Germline V gives CDR1 SGHRS, CDR2 YFSETQ. The V and J ends lost 4 bases and 5 bases, in that order; junction bases with no gene match: 15. The CDR3 is 17 amino acids. This clonotype was counted a few times. These records were also assigned to another study, of T cells expressing NK-cell markers.

Sequencing used PBMCs. The clonotype originates from a woman between 18 and 29 years old in good health. V and J are TRBV5-1 and TRBJ2-7; 10 nucleotides line up with TRBD1. The CDR3 DNA reads TGCGCCAGCAGCATTAGCCCTCTCGGGACAGGGGTCAACGAGCAGTACTTC. This sequence encodes CASSISPLGTGVNEQYF. The variable domain in full, completed from reference TRBV5-1 and TRBJ2-7, reads KAGVTQTPRYLIKTRGQQVTLSCSPISGHRSVSWYQQTPGQGLQFLFEYFSETQRNKGNFPGRFSGRQFSNSRSEMNVSTLELGDSALYLCASSISPLGTGVNEQYFGPGTRLTVT.